What follows describes a single TCR beta chain. Trimming pared 3 bases from V and 5 bases from J, leaving 13 bases between. CDR1 is SQVTM and CDR2 is ANQGSEA in the germline V gene. CDR3 length: 13 residues. CD8+ and CD4+ T cells from blood underwent TCR beta sequencing, which was carried out in a high-throughput format. Negative isolation yielded CD4+ and CD8+ T cells, and FACS enriched TEMRA cells. The authors reverse transcribed 0.5 to 1 ug RNA with random hexamers. In TCRdb, the immunoSEQ multiplex PCR reads were re-called with MiXCR into one record per CDR3 protein. The table lists 150,000 to 190,000 distinct CDR3 sequences, 90% to 95% of them singletons. The source of the sample is a study of CD8 T cells in Susac syndrome.

The chain combines TRBV29-1 with TRBJ1-2; D possibly corresponds to TRBD1 (6 bases). Sequencing was done on a sample of CD8+ T cells from PBMCs. The receptor was isolated from a human donor with multiple sclerosis. The CDR3 region is CSVDREGDYGYTF. As DNA, the CDR3 is TGCAGCGTTGATAGAGAGGGGGATTATGGCTACACCTTC.